Below are 21 T cell receptor beta chains sequenced from a single sample in a study of T-cell memory formation after mild COVID-19. TCRdb redid the calling of the 5' RACE reads with MiXCR, one entry per CDR3 protein. This table holds 100,000 to 150,000 distinct CDR3 sequences, approximately 17% found once. Sequenced: PBMCs or a T cell subset sorted from them (not recorded which). These receptors all stem from a man younger than 30 who had mild COVID-19 (a few samples of this study predate the infection). Cell type and time point are not known.

The V and J genes are TRBV5-1 and TRBJ1-4; D is uncertain. The V and J ends lost 3 bases and 8 bases respectively, with 14 bases between them. The CDR3 extends over 14 amino acids. Germline V gene lookup returns CDR1 SGHRS and CDR2 YFSETQ. The CDR3 DNA reads as TGCGCCAGCAGCTCGGGTCAGGAGAAGGAAAAACTGTTTTTT. Encoded protein: CASSSGQEKEKLFF.

The chain has TRBV18 and TRBJ2-3; TRBD1 is a possible D gene (6 bases). Germline V gene lookup returns CDR1 KGHSH and CDR2 LQKENI. The CDR3 is made up of 13 amino acids. V lost 3 bases and J 5 bases, leaving 9 bases between the germline ends. For the CDR3, the DNA is TGTGCCAGCTCACCCACAGGGTTAGATACGCAGTATTTT. Translated: CASSPTGLDTQYF.

In nucleotides, the CDR3 is TGTGCCAGCAGCCAAGCGACTAGCGGGGGGTGGGCAGATACGCAGTATTTT. This gives the protein CASSQATSGGWADTQYF. The chain links TRBV4-2 to TRBJ2-3; 13 bases are a match to TRBD2. This CDR3 has 17 amino acids. The V and J ends lost 1 base and 4 bases, in that order; junction bases with no gene match: 5. The germline V gene has CDR1 LGHNA and CDR2 YNFKEQ.

There are a few counts of this clonotype. This chain joins TRBV7-3 and TRBJ1-1; D ambiguous. The germline V and J ends were trimmed by 3 bases and 1 base, with 9 bases remaining between them. The CDR3 runs to 14 residues. Germline V gene sequence: CDR1 SGHTA, CDR2 FQGTGA. In nucleotides, the CDR3 is TGTGCCAGCAGCTTTGGGGTGGAGAACACTGAAGCTTTCTTT. As protein: CASSFGVENTEAFF. Full variable domain (outside the CDR3, taken from reference TRBV7-3 and TRBJ1-1): GAGVSQTPSNKVTEKGKYVELRCDPISGHTALYWYRQSLGQGPEFLIYFQGTGAADDSGLPNDRFFAVRPEGSVSTLKIQRTERGDSAVYLCASSFGVENTEAFFGQGTRLTVV.

This rearrangement joins TRBV6-5 to TRBJ2-3; 8 nucleotides agree with TRBD2. J gave up 4 bases and V 5 bases, and 8 bases lay outside the gene matches. The CDR3 is 15 amino acids. Germline V gives CDR1 MNHEY, CDR2 SVGAGI. The CDR3 loop reads CASSTREGGPDTQYF. The CDR3 nucleotides are TGTGCCAGCAGTACACGGGAGGGGGGCCCAGATACGCAGTATTTT.

The table lists this clonotype with a few counts. This sequence joins TRBV24-1 and TRBJ2-1, with TRBD1 matching 10 bases. This CDR3 region has 16 residues. J lost 9 bases, V lost 3 bases, and 10 bases had no gene match. CDR1 is KGHDR, CDR2 SFDVKD, per germline. CDR3 amino acids: CATSDPGTGVEGEQFF. CDR3 sequence (DNA): TGTGCCACCAGTGATCCCGGGACAGGGGTGGAGGGTGAGCAGTTCTTC.

This clonotype was found once. V usage is TRBV28 and J usage is TRBJ2-2, with 7 bases matching TRBD1. The V segment lost 5 bases and the J segment 7 bases; nucleotides outside the gene matches: 4. Germline V gives CDR1 MDHEN, CDR2 SYDVKM. The CDR3 is 13 residues long. CDR3 sequence (DNA): TGTGCCAGCAGTCTGGGACAGCGCGGGGAGCTGTTTTTT. Its translation is CASSLGQRGELFF. Using reference TRBV28 and TRBJ2-2 for the parts outside the CDR3, the full variable domain is DVKVTQSSRYLVKRTGEKVFLECVQDMDHENMFWYRQDPGLGLRLIYFSYDVKMKEKGDIPEGYSVSREKKERFSLILESASTNQTSMYLCASSLGQRGELFFGEGSRLTVL.

V and J are TRBV5-5 and TRBJ2-5, with D unresolved. This CDR3 comprises 13 residues. Germline CDR1 reads SGHKS; CDR2 reads YYEKEE (reference sequence). V was shortened by 4 bases and J by 3 bases, with 10 bases between the two germline ends. The CDR3 DNA is TGTGCCAGCAGCCCAAGACCGGAAGAGACCCAGTACTTC. Its protein product is CASSPRPEETQYF.

The chain carries TRBV4-1 and TRBJ2-2, with TRBD2 matching over 15 bases. CDR1 and CDR2 (germline): MGHRA, YSYEKL. The CDR3 spans 15 residues. After removal of 4 bases from V and 8 bases from J, the junction contained 2 bases not matched to a gene. CDR3 sequence reads: CASSPGTSGGGELFF. The DNA of the CDR3 is TGCGCCAGCAGCCCCGGGACTAGCGGGGGGGGGGAGCTGTTTTTT.

This sequence joins TRBV7-8 and TRBJ1-5, with a possible D match to TRBD1 (6 bases). Germline CDR1 reads SGHVS; CDR2 reads FQNEAQ. The CDR3 extends over 16 amino acids. V lost 1 base and J 3 bases, leaving 13 bases between the germline ends. The CDR3 sequence: CASSLEGTPYNQPQHF. The CDR3 bases are TGTGCCAGCAGCTTAGAGGGGACACCGTACAATCAGCCCCAGCATTTT.

This chain links TRBV18 with TRBJ2-5, with D tentatively TRBD1 (6 bases). The ends were cut back, 3 bases at V and 4 bases at J, with 9 bases in the middle. Germline CDR1 and CDR2: KGHSH and LQKENI. The CDR3 spans 13 residues. Here the CDR3 reads CASSPVQGETQYF. The CDR3 nucleotides read TGTGCCAGCTCACCGGTACAGGGAGAGACCCAGTACTTC.

This clonotype occurred a few times. This rearrangement joins TRBV29-1 to TRBJ2-3, with 14 bases identical to TRBD2. In germline, CDR1 is SQVTM, CDR2 ANQGSEA. The CDR3 is made up of 15 amino acids. V shed 7 bases, J shed 3 bases, and the junction held 6 bases outside the gene matches. The CDR3 here is CSGQTSGGETDTQYF. CDR3 bases: TGCAGCGGCCAGACTAGCGGGGGGGAAACAGATACGCAGTATTTT.

This clonotype was observed a few times. The rearrangement links TRBV5-1 to TRBJ1-1, with TRBD1 identical over 8 bases. J was trimmed by 1 base and V by 4 bases; bases with no gene match: 3. CDR3 length equals 14 residues. Germline values: CDR1 SGHRS, CDR2 YFSETQ. The CDR3 DNA sequence: TGCGCCAGCAGCGTACAGGGGGGGAACACTGAAGCTTTCTTT. This encodes CASSVQGGNTEAFF.

J is TRBJ1-4 and V is TRBV4-3, with 10 bases aligning to TRBD1. The length of the CDR3 is 15 residues. With 5 bases clipped from V and 5 bases from J, the junction kept 5 bases outside the gene matches. Germline-derived CDR1 and CDR2 are LGHNA and YSLEER. The CDR3 here is CASSSRGQGNEKLFF. For the CDR3, the DNA is TGCGCCAGCAGCTCGCGGGGACAGGGGAATGAAAAACTGTTTTTT.

This clonotype has a handful of counts. The rearrangement links TRBV7-2 to TRBJ1-5, with D unclear. The V gene lost 1 base and the J gene lost 1 base, with 8 bases spanning the gap. The germline CDR1 and CDR2 sequences are SGHTA and FQGNSA. The CDR3 length is 15 residues. CDR3 DNA sequence: TGTGCCAGCAGCTTAGGTGGTCAGAGCAATCAGCCCCAGCATTTT. It specifies CASSLGGQSNQPQHF.

CDR3 protein: CASSRASRETQYF. As DNA, the CDR3 is TGTGCCAGCAGCCGGGCCTCCAGAGAGACCCAGTACTTC. The chain has TRBV5-6 and TRBJ2-5, with D uncertain. The germline V gene encodes CDR1 SGHDT and CDR2 YYEEEE. V lost 4 bases, J lost 4 bases, and 11 bases lay in between. The CDR3 sequence is 13 residues long.

This sequence joins TRBV27 and TRBJ1-1; D not certain. CDR3 size: 13 residues. V was trimmed by 5 bases and J by 4 bases, leaving 11 bases between them. Germline V CDR1 and CDR2: MNHEY, SMNVEV (reference sequence). The CDR3 spells CASSPTFVTEAFF. CDR3 sequence (DNA): TGTGCCAGCAGTCCTACCTTCGTCACTGAAGCTTTCTTT.

This clonotype came up many times. The rearrangement links TRBV5-1 to TRBJ2-2; possible D gene TRBD1, 5 bases. The CDR3 spans 14 residues. Trimming took off 3 bases at V and 1 base at J, with 7 bases between the two ends. Germline CDR1 SGHRS, CDR2 YFSETQ. The CDR3 coding sequence is TGCGCCAGCAGCTATGACAGGAACACCGGGGAGCTGTTTTTT. Translated: CASSYDRNTGELFF.

This clonotype showed up just a few times. The chain links TRBV18 to TRBJ2-1; D unresolved. Germline CDR1 and CDR2: KGHSH and LQKENI. The CDR3 runs 13 residues. Trimming pared 6 bases from V and 4 bases from J, leaving 10 bases between. CDR3 in amino acids: CASSSPEYNEQFF. In DNA form, the CDR3 reads TGTGCCAGCTCCTCACCGGAATACAATGAGCAGTTCTTC.

J is TRBJ2-2 and V is TRBV7-6; TRBD2 matches 13 bases. J gave up 1 base and V 0 bases, and 8 bases lay outside the gene matches. The CDR3 extends over 20 amino acids. CDR1 and CDR2 from the germline V gene are SGHVS and FNYEAQ. The CDR3 DNA sequence: TGTGCCAGCAGCTTAGCCCCGACTAGCGGGGGGCCTCTGAACACCGGGGAGCTGTTTTTT. Its translation is CASSLAPTSGGPLNTGELFF. Using reference TRBV7-6 and TRBJ2-2 for the parts outside the CDR3, the full variable domain is GAGVSQSPRYKVTKRGQDVALRCDPISGHVSLYWYRQALGQGPEFLTYFNYEAQQDKSGLPNDRFSAERPEGSISTLTIQRTEQRDSAMYRCASSLAPTSGGPLNTGELFFGEGSRLTVL.

The chain links TRBV6-5 to TRBJ1-2; tentatively, D is TRBD1 (5 bases). The CDR3 extends over 14 amino acids. Between the trimmed V and J ends, which lost 6 bases and 7 bases, there was a span of 18 bases. The germline V gene encodes CDR1 MNHEY and CDR2 SVGAGI. As DNA, the CDR3 is TGTGCCAGCAGAAAACCGGGTCAGGGATTTGGCTACACCTTC. Translating gives CASRKPGQGFGYTF.